Below, 8 T cell receptor beta chains from the same sample are listed, as sequenced in a study of blood T cell repertoires in COVID-19. Clones were sequenced by immunoSEQ multiplex PCR, and TCRdb holds only the in-frame ones, with some missing. The sample consists of about 120,000 clones, 60% to 85% of them appearing once. The sequenced sample was peripheral blood. Receptors were obtained from a man between 65 and 85 years old with acute or convalescent COVID-19.

The V gene is TRBV7-9, the J gene TRBJ2-5; D remains unclear. Germline CDR1 SEHNR, CDR2 FQNEAQ (reference sequence). CDR3 length equals 12 residues. The germline V and J ends were trimmed by 5 bases and 2 bases, with 6 bases remaining between them. CDR3 in DNA: TGTGCCAGCAGCCGCGGACAAGAGACCCAGTACTTC. As protein: CASSRGQETQYF.

The chain employs TRBV9 and TRBJ1-1; D gene ambiguous. V was shortened by 3 bases and J by 3 bases, with 9 bases between the two germline ends. CDR3 length: 13 residues. The germline V gene encodes CDR1 SGDLS and CDR2 YYNGEE. CDR3 sequence reads: CASSAGYYTEAFF. Written as DNA, the CDR3 is TGTGCCAGCAGCGCGGGATACTACACTGAAGCTTTCTTT.

The J gene is TRBJ1-1, the V gene TRBV24-1; 8 bases agree with TRBD1. Germline trimming cut 6 bases from V and 4 bases from J; bases unmatched to any gene: 6. The CDR3 loop spans 14 amino acids. Germline CDR1 is KGHDR and CDR2 is SFDVKD. The CDR3 protein is CATSSSRGLTEAFF. The CDR3 coding sequence is TGTGCCACCAGTTCGTCCAGGGGGCTCACTGAAGCTTTCTTT.

The chain employs TRBV6-6 and TRBJ2-1, with 11 bases matching TRBD1. The CDR3 runs to 15 residues. The germline V gene encodes CDR1 MNHNY and CDR2 SVGAGI (reference sequence). V was pared by 6 bases and J by 3 bases, with 4 bases of the junction left unmatched. CDR3 sequence reads: CASRWTGGNYNEQFF. Written as DNA, the CDR3 is TGTGCCAGCAGGTGGACAGGGGGCAACTACAATGAGCAGTTCTTC.

V gene TRBV4-3 combines with J gene TRBJ1-2, with TRBD1 as a possible D gene (6 bases). Germline CDR1 is LGHNA and CDR2 is YSLEER. The ends were cut back, 3 bases at V and 4 bases at J, with 15 bases in the middle. The length of the CDR3 is 15 residues. The CDR3 coding sequence is TGCGCCAGCAGCCAGACCCCACAGGGTGGCTATGGCTACACCTTC. Its translation: CASSQTPQGGYGYTF.

The count of this clone is one. The chain carries TRBV7-2 and TRBJ1-1, with 7 positions matching TRBD1. Trimming removed 8 bases from V and 4 bases from J; junction bases left unmatched: 10. This CDR3 spans 14 amino acids. The germline V gene has CDR1 SGHTA and CDR2 FQGNSA. The CDR3 DNA reads as TGTGCCAGCTCATACGACAGGGTAGGCACTGAAGCTTTCTTT. It yields the protein CASSYDRVGTEAFF.

This sequence joins TRBV5-4 and TRBJ2-7, with TRBD1 matching 10 bases. The CDR3 sequence is 13 residues long. Germline V gives CDR1 SGHNT, CDR2 YYREEE (reference sequence). After removal of 4 bases from V and 7 bases from J, the junction contained 5 bases not matched to a gene. The CDR3 DNA sequence: TGTGCCAGCAGCCCGGACAGGGGGAGGGAGCAGTACTTC. Its translation: CASSPDRGREQYF.

This chain uses TRBV29-1 with TRBJ1-2, with a weak D call TRBD1 (5 bases). The CDR3 runs 15 residues. V was pared by 7 bases and J by 2 bases, with 20 bases between. In germline, CDR1 is SQVTM, CDR2 ANQGSEA. CDR3 DNA: TGCAGCGCTTTATCCGGGACCGGGGGGAACTATGGCTACACCTTC. Translating it yields CSALSGTGGNYGYTF.